What follows describes a single T cell receptor beta chain. It was at deep level that the assay was run. Assay used: immunoSEQ multiplex PCR; TCRdb lists only in-frame clones, some missing. The table records some 2,000,000 clones, 90% to 96% of them present only once. This sample was included in a study of shared clonotypes between healthy human individuals. The V end was cut by 0 bases, the J end by 1 base, with 9 bases between. CDR3 length equals 15 residues. Per the germline V gene, CDR1 is SGDLS and CDR2 is YYNGEE. The receptor was isolated from a man between 18 and 29 years old in good health. Sample: naive CD4+ T cells sorted from blood. Stated subset: CD45RA+ positively selected. This chain joins TRBV9 and TRBJ2-3; perhaps TRBD2 as D (5 bases). The CDR3 bases are TGTGCCAGCAGCGTAGGGGGAGTTCGCACAGATACGCAGTATTTT. This encodes CASSVGGVRTDTQYF.